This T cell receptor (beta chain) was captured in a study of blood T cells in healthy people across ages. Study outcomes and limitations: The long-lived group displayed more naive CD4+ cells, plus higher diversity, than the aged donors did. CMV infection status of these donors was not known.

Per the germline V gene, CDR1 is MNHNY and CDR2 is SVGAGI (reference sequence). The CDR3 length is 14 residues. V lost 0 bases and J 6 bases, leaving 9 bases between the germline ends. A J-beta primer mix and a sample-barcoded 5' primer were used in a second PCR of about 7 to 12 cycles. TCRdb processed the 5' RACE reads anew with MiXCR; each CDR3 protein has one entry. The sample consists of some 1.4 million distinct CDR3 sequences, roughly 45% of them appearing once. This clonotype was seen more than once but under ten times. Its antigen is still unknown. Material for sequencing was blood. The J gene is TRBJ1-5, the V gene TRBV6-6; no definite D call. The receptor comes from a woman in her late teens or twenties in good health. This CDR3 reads CASSYSPGGQPQHF. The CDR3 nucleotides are TGTGCCAGCAGTTACTCTCCGGGCGGTCAGCCCCAGCATTTT.